The T cell receptor beta chain under discussion was sequenced for a study of blood T cell repertoires in COVID-19. The wider study: Specimens from acute and convalescent COVID-19 originated in the United States, Italy and Spain. The analysed material was cDNA or gDNA that came from T cells, B-cell-depleted T cells, or PBMCs.

Germline V lookup: CDR1 SGDLS, CDR2 YYNGEE. CDR3 size: 12 residues. V shed 3 bases and J shed 2 bases, with 4 bases lying between them. Source study methods: Scientists estimated how many nucleated cells there were by amplifying reference gene primers. The assay was immunoSEQ multiplex PCR, and TCRdb's table has in-frame clones only and misses some. V, J and clone size derive from that table, while D and trimming were established from the DNA sequence. The data contain about 68,000 clones, 84% of them singletons. The chain carries TRBV9 and TRBJ2-3, with D uncertain. The sequencing sample was made of peripheral blood. This TCR was recovered from a man aged 45-60 years with active COVID-19. In DNA form, the CDR3 reads TGTGCCAGCAGCGCTAACACAGATACGCAGTATTTT. Its protein product is CASSANTDTQYF.